These 3 T cell receptor beta chains share one sample of origin, sequenced in a study of cytomegalovirus exposure and HLA in healthy donors. Vbeta (60) and Jbeta (13) primers were used in the PCR. Method: immunoSEQ multiplex PCR; TCRdb's copy keeps in-frame clones and lacks some. The data contain about 100,000 clones, more than 60% of them singletons. The sequenced material came from PBMCs. These receptors came from a woman aged 18-29 years in good health and CMV-seropositive.

The chain joins TRBV28 to TRBJ1-1; the D is unclear. From germline, CDR1 is MDHEN and CDR2 SYDVKM. The CDR3 runs 15 residues. The V end lost 3 bases, the J end lost 2 bases, and 13 bases lay between the germline ends. CDR3: CASSFSLGGNTEAFF. The CDR3 DNA follows: TGTGCCAGCAGTTTTAGCCTGGGAGGCAACACTGAAGCTTTCTTT.

This chain joins TRBV9 and TRBJ1-1; D perhaps matches TRBD1 (5 bases). Germline CDR1 is SGDLS and CDR2 is YYNGEE. V was shortened by 3 bases and J by 3 bases, with 15 bases between the two germline ends. There are 15 residues in the CDR3. CDR3 coding DNA: TGTGCCAGCAGCGGCCGGGGGACTAGGGACACTGAAGCTTTCTTT. This translates into CASSGRGTRDTEAFF.

This chain joins TRBV30 and TRBJ2-1, with 7 bases identical to TRBD2. Germline V CDR1 and CDR2: GTSNPN, SVGIG (reference sequence). The V segment lost 3 bases and the J segment 13 bases; nucleotides outside the gene matches: 6. There are 11 residues in the CDR3. DNA for the CDR3: TGTGCCTGGAGATTGGGGGGGGGACAGTTCTTC. It codes for CAWRLGGGQFF. Based on the CDR3 plus reference TRBV30 and TRBJ2-1, the full variable domain is SQTIHQWPATLVQPVGSPLSLECTVEGTSNPNLYWYRQAAGRGLQLLFYSVGIGQISSEVPQNLSASRPQDRQFILSSKKLLLSDSGFYLCAWRLGGGQFFGPGTRLTVL.